The rows below give T cell receptor beta chains drawn from one sample of a study of T cell responses to AZD1222 COVID-19 vaccine. Data came from immunoSEQ multiplex PCR; TCRdb stores just in-frame clones and leaves some out. Of about 160,000 clones in the sample, around 90% are singletons; the top ten hold about 3.3%. The material sequenced was peripheral blood, taken 28 days after the second AZD1222 dose. The receptors shown here come from an adult who received the AZD1222 COVID-19 vaccine. The CDR3 runs from the conserved cysteine through the conserved F or W. D genes are given only for firm matches.

D: TRBD1
V: TRBV7-9
J: TRBJ1-5
CDR3: CASSLGGQGAGQPQHF

D: NA
V: TRBV2
J: TRBJ1-5
CDR3: CASAYGNNQPQHF

D: NA
V: TRBV19
J: TRBJ1-2
CDR3: CASSLQDNYGYTF

D: TRBD2
V: TRBV7-6
J: TRBJ2-7
CDR3: CASSMRLAGVSEQYF

D: TRBD1
V: TRBV6-5
J: TRBJ1-1
CDR3: CASSYTGEGMNTEAFF

D: NA
V: TRBV29-1
J: TRBJ2-3
CDR3: CSVDSRRADGTDTQYF

D: NA
V: TRBV19
J: TRBJ2-1
CDR3: CASSLRTAYNEQFF

D: NA
V: TRBV9
J: TRBJ2-2
CDR3: CASSVWGRDTGELFF

D: TRBD1
V: TRBV5-4
J: TRBJ1-4
CDR3: CASSKGQGNEKLFF

D: NA
V: TRBV12-3/TRBV12-4
J: TRBJ2-2
CDR3: CASSGDTGELFF

D: NA
V: TRBV15
J: TRBJ2-7
CDR3: CATRKETTIPYEQYF

D: TRBD2
V: TRBV5-4
J: TRBJ2-3
CDR3: CASSLRTSSTDTQYF

D: TRBD1
V: TRBV2
J: TRBJ1-2
CDR3: CASTRDRNNYGYTF

D: TRBD1
V: TRBV10-2
J: TRBJ2-6
CDR3: CASRAPGQGASGANVLTF

D: NA
V: TRBV30
J: TRBJ1-3
CDR3: CAWSAGRMNTIYF

D: TRBD1
V: TRBV6-6
J: TRBJ2-3
CDR3: CASSNRQGAYQYF

D: TRBD1
V: TRBV7-9
J: TRBJ1-2
CDR3: CASSLEVWTGYGYTF

D: TRBD1
V: TRBV6-1
J: TRBJ2-7
CDR3: CASSDGDSYYEQYF

D: NA
V: TRBV2
J: TRBJ1-2
CDR3: CASSTGANYGYTF

D: TRBD2
V: TRBV28
J: TRBJ2-2
CDR3: CASRPPLAGTGELFF

D: NA
V: TRBV5-4
J: TRBJ1-2
CDR3: CASSLGGAAYGYTF

D: NA
V: TRBV5-4
J: TRBJ1-1
CDR3: CASSSVGGEAFF

D: NA
V: TRBV13
J: TRBJ2-1
CDR3: CASSLGHRVLDNEQFF

D: NA
V: TRBV29-1
J: TRBJ1-2
CDR3: CSVWTPNYGYTF

D: TRBD1
V: TRBV29-1
J: TRBJ2-1
CDR3: CSVWNIGTGGEQFF

D: NA
V: TRBV27
J: TRBJ1-2
CDR3: CASRADYGYTF

D: TRBD1
V: TRBV15
J: TRBJ1-3
CDR3: CATTGGGEGNTIYF

D: NA
V: TRBV29-1
J: TRBJ2-5
CDR3: CSVERRAQETQYF

D: NA
V: TRBV6-1
J: TRBJ1-6
CDR3: CASSESQINSPLHF

D: NA
V: TRBV28
J: TRBJ2-6
CDR3: CASSLLASGANVLTF

D: NA
V: TRBV21-1
J: TRBJ1-1
CDR3: CASRVAVLTIRTEAFF

D: NA
V: TRBV7-6
J: TRBJ2-2
CDR3: CASSLFFGEAGELFF

D: TRBD1
V: TRBV18
J: TRBJ1-4
CDR3: CASSPSRDRANEKLFF

D: NA
V: TRBV5-8
J: TRBJ1-1
CDR3: CASSFPPTTGNTEAFF

D: NA
V: TRBV11-2
J: TRBJ1-2
CDR3: CASSPSPTVYGYTF

D: NA
V: TRBV5-1
J: TRBJ1-2
CDR3: CASSLGQTYGYTF

D: NA
V: TRBV20-1
J: TRBJ1-4
CDR3: CSASRVTNEKLFF

D: NA
V: TRBV9
J: TRBJ1-1
CDR3: CASSVEGRRFNEAFF

D: NA
V: TRBV29-1
J: TRBJ2-7
CDR3: CSVDPVKATKSYEQYF

D: TRBD2
V: TRBV29-1
J: TRBJ2-1
CDR3: CSVSHGSGSPYNEQFF

D: TRBD1
V: TRBV9
J: TRBJ1-3
CDR3: CASSRFGTGELSAGNTIYF

D: NA
V: TRBV5-1
J: TRBJ2-1
CDR3: CASSLRDEQFF

D: TRBD2
V: TRBV5-1
J: TRBJ2-5
CDR3: CASSPHKGLAGVGQETQYF

D: NA
V: TRBV24-1
J: TRBJ2-3
CDR3: CATNIGPRDTQYF

D: NA
V: TRBV19
J: TRBJ1-1
CDR3: CASSLGRPNTEAFF

D: NA
V: TRBV12-3/TRBV12-4
J: TRBJ1-1
CDR3: CASSFGLDTEAFF

D: NA
V: TRBV5-6
J: TRBJ1-5
CDR3: CASSSLGSNQPQHF

D: NA
V: TRBV7-9
J: TRBJ1-1
CDR3: CASSLRRGGTEAFF

D: TRBD1
V: TRBV6-5
J: TRBJ1-1
CDR3: CASSYRQGTEAFF

D: NA
V: TRBV18
J: TRBJ2-7
CDR3: CASSPVTPLEQYF

D: NA
V: TRBV28
J: TRBJ1-1
CDR3: CASSLRGNTEAFF

D: TRBD2
V: TRBV19
J: TRBJ2-7
CDR3: CASSTAGGSSYEQYF

D: TRBD1
V: TRBV5-4
J: TRBJ1-4
CDR3: CASSLDPTGSNEKLFF

D: TRBD2
V: TRBV19
J: TRBJ2-3
CDR3: CASTSGLAGFTDTQYF